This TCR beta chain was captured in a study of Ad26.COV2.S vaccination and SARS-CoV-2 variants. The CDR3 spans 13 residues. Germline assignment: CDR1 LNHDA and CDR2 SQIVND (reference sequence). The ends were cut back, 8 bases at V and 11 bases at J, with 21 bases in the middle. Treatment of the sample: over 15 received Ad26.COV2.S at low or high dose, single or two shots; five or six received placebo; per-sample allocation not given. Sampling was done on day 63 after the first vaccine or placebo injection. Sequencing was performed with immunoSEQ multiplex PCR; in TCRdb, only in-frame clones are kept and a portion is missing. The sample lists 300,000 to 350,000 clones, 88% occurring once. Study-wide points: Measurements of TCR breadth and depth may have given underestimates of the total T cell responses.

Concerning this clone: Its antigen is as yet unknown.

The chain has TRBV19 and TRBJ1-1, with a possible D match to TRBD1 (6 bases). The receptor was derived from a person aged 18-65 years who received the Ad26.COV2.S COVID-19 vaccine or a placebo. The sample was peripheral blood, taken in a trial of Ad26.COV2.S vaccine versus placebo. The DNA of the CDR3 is TGTGCCAGTGTGAGAGACAGGTATGCAGTGGCTTTCTTT. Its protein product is CASVRDRYAVAFF.